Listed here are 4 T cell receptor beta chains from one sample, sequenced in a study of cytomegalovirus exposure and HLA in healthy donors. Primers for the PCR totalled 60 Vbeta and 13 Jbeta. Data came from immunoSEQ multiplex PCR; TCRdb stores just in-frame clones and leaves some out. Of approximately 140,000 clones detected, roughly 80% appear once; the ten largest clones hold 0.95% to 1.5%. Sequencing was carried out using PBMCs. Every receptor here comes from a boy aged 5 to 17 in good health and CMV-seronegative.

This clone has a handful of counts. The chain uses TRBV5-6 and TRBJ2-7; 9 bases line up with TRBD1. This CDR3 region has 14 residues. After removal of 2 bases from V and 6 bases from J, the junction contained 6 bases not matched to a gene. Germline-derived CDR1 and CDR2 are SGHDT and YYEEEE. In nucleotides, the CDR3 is TGTGCCAGCAGCTTACCCGACAGGGGGGCCGAGCAGTACTTC. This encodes CASSLPDRGAEQYF.

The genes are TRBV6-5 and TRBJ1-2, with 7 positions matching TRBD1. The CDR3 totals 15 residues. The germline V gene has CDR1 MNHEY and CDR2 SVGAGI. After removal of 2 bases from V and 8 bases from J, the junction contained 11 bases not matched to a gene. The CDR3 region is CASSYTLTGLFGYTF. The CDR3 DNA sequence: TGTGCCAGCAGTTACACATTGACAGGGTTATTCGGCTACACCTTC.

The DNA for the CDR3 is TGTGCCACTCAGAATGAAAAACTGTTTTTT. Amino acid sequence: CATQNEKLFF. The gene calls are TRBV15 and TRBJ1-4; D is unresolved. CDR3 size: 10 residues. Trimming removed 9 bases from V and 5 bases from J, with 4 bases in between. The germline CDR1 and CDR2 sequences are LNHNV and YYDKDF (reference sequence).

The CDR3 loop is CASQTWGPPEAFF. In DNA, the CDR3 is TGCGCCAGTCAAACCTGGGGGCCCCCTGAAGCTTTCTTT. The rearrangement links TRBV10-1 to TRBJ1-1; tentatively, D is TRBD1 (6 bases). Trimming pared 9 bases from V and 6 bases from J, leaving 17 bases between. In germline, CDR1 is WNHNN, CDR2 SYGVQD (reference sequence). The CDR3 consists of 13 residues.